This TCR beta chain was profiled in a study of blood T cells in healthy people across ages. General study points: Versus aged donors, long-lived donors had higher diversity and more naive CD4+ cells.

Concerning this clonotype itself: Its antigen is undetermined.

A second PCR of roughly 6 to 12 cycles used a sample-barcoded 5' primer and a J-beta primer mix. Every sample gave at least 2.5 million paired-end reads containing CDR3. Via MiXCR, TCRdb re-called the 5' RACE reads, giving one row per CDR3 protein. The table records roughly 1,500,000 distinct CDR3 sequences, almost 35% of them present only once. The CDR3 runs 15 residues. CDR1 and CDR2 from the germline V gene are MGHRA and YSYEKL. Trimming removed 3 bases from V and 4 bases from J, with 15 bases in between. The TCR comes from a woman aged 25 to 39 in good health. The chain joins TRBV4-1 to TRBJ2-5; D may be TRBD2 (5 bases). The sequenced sample was blood. The chain's CDR3 is CASSHSRNAGETQYF. In DNA, the CDR3 is TGCGCCAGCAGCCACTCGCGGAACGCGGGAGAGACCCAGTACTTC.